One TCR beta chain is described in this entry. The repertoire was sequenced with immunoSEQ multiplex PCR; TCRdb's copy has only in-frame clones and lacks some. The profile shows over 150,000 clones, roughly 94% of them singletons. Germline CDR1 SGHAT, CDR2 FQNNGV. This CDR3 comprises 15 residues. V gave up 5 bases and J gave up 4 bases; unmatched junction bases: 6. This record belongs to a study of control samples from healthy donors and cancer patients. The receptor's source is a man aged 55-75 years with colorectal cancer. This chain links TRBV11-2 with TRBJ2-1; 9 bases match TRBD2. Material for sequencing was PBMCs. The CDR3 region is CASSPSSGGYNEQFF. The CDR3 nucleotides are TGTGCCAGCAGCCCTAGCAGCGGGGGGTACAATGAGCAGTTCTTC.